One and the same sample provided the 11 T cell receptor beta chains below, sequenced in a study of cytomegalovirus exposure and HLA in healthy donors. Amplification used 60 Vbeta primers and 13 Jbeta primers. Profiled with immunoSEQ multiplex PCR; TCRdb holds only in-frame clones, not every one. This table has 250,000 to 350,000 clones, approximately 90% appearing once. Specimen: PBMCs. The receptor source for this set is a man aged 35-49 years in good health and CMV-seropositive.

This clone was seen a few times. V and J are TRBV2 and TRBJ1-5, with 10 bases matching TRBD1. V lost 10 bases to trimming and J lost 1 base; unmatched junction nucleotides: 4. CDR3 length: 14 residues. CDR1 and CDR2 (germline): SNHLY, FYNNEI. CDR3 amino acids: CATGQGDSNQPQHF. The CDR3 DNA reads as TGTGCCACTGGACAGGGGGACAGCAATCAGCCCCAGCATTTT.

The chain joins TRBV4-1 to TRBJ2-1; 7 positions match TRBD2. The CDR3 contains 16 residues. V gave up 2 bases and J gave up 0 bases; unmatched junction bases: 4. Germline loops: CDR1 MGHRA, CDR2 YSYEKL. The CDR3 DNA is TGCGCCAGCAGCCAACCGCGGGAGCGCTCCTACAATGAGCAGTTCTTC. Translated, it gives CASSQPRERSYNEQFF.

The CDR3 DNA is TGCGCCAGCAGTGAGACTAGCGGTCCTAACGAGCAGTACTTC. This codes for CASSETSGPNEQYF. J is TRBJ2-7 and V is TRBV10-1, with TRBD2 matching over 8 bases. V dropped 2 bases and J dropped 5; count of bases not matched to a gene: 5. The germline gives CDR1 WNHNN, CDR2 SYGVQD (reference sequence). The CDR3 runs to 14 residues.

The genes are TRBV5-6 and TRBJ1-3; tentatively, D is TRBD1 (5 bases). V was clipped by 1 base and J by 6 bases, with 11 bases between them. This CDR3 has 14 amino acids. The germline gives CDR1 SGHDT, CDR2 YYEEEE. CDR3 residues: CASSLLGQENTIYF. For the CDR3, the DNA is TGTGCCAGCAGCTTGCTGGGGCAGGAAAACACCATATATTTT.

The chain couples TRBV7-9 to TRBJ2-3, with 9 bases lining up with TRBD2. Germline V lookup: CDR1 SEHNR, CDR2 FQNEAQ (reference sequence). With 6 bases clipped from V and 6 bases from J, the junction kept 4 bases outside the gene matches. CDR3 size: 13 residues. CDR3: CASSPLAGDTQYF. The CDR3 DNA reads as TGTGCCAGCAGTCCTCTAGCGGGGGATACGCAGTATTTT.

V gene TRBV28 combines with J gene TRBJ1-1; weak D call: TRBD1 (6 bases). The CDR3 is 18 amino acids. Trimming removed 5 bases from V and 5 bases from J, with 27 bases in between. The germline CDR1 and CDR2 sequences are MDHEN and SYDVKM. The CDR3 DNA is TGTGCCAGCAGTCTTCCTCTTGGGCAGGGGCGGGTTCAAACTGAAGCTTTCTTT. This encodes CASSLPLGQGRVQTEAFF. The full variable domain, completed using reference TRBV28 and TRBJ1-1, is DVKVTQSSRYLVKRTGEKVFLECVQDMDHENMFWYRQDPGLGLRLIYFSYDVKMKEKGDIPEGYSVSREKKERFSLILESASTNQTSMYLCASSLPLGQGRVQTEAFFGQGTRLTVV.

The CDR3 is CASSLGLAGDNEQFF. The CDR3, as DNA: TGTGCCAGTAGTTTGGGACTAGCGGGAGATAATGAGCAGTTCTTC. V gene TRBV19 combines with J gene TRBJ2-1; TRBD2 aligns across 14 bases. Germline trimming cut 5 bases from V and 7 bases from J; bases unmatched to any gene: 4. The CDR3 has 15 amino acids. Germline values: CDR1 LNHDA, CDR2 SQIVND (reference sequence).

CDR3 nucleotide sequence: TGTGCCAGCAGCTTCCTAGCGGGAGGTCTACCCTACAATGAGCAGTTCTTC. Translating it yields CASSFLAGGLPYNEQFF. The genes are TRBV7-3 and TRBJ2-1; 11 bases agree with TRBD2. V dropped 3 bases and J dropped 2; count of bases not matched to a gene: 6. The germline V gene encodes CDR1 SGHTA and CDR2 FQGTGA. This CDR3 is 17 amino acids long.

The rearrangement joins TRBV13 to TRBJ2-3, with TRBD2 matching 8 bases. CDR1 PRHDT and CDR2 FYEKMQ come from the germline V gene (reference sequence). The length of the CDR3 is 14 residues. Germline trimming cut 8 bases from V and 4 bases from J; bases unmatched to any gene: 8. CDR3: CASREGLEADTQYF. The CDR3 coding sequence is TGTGCCAGCCGTGAGGGACTAGAGGCAGATACGCAGTATTTT.

The V call is TRBV11-3, the J call TRBJ2-1; TRBD2 aligns across 14 bases. The CDR3 covers 17 residues. Germline V lookup: CDR1 SGHNT, CDR2 YENEEA. J gave up 6 bases and V 1 base, and 5 bases lay outside the gene matches. DNA for the CDR3: TGTGCCAGCAGCTTAGCGAAGGGACTAGCGGGAGCCAATGAGCAGTTCTTC. This translates into CASSLAKGLAGANEQFF.

This chain links TRBV30 with TRBJ2-7, with 11 bases aligning to TRBD2. The CDR3 consists of 15 residues. Germline lookup yields CDR1 GTSNPN and CDR2 SVGIG (reference sequence). After removal of 1 base from V and 3 bases from J, the junction contained 5 bases not matched to a gene. The CDR3 nucleotides read TGTGCCTGGAGTGCCGGACTAGCGGGCGTCTACGAGCAGTACTTC. This codes for CAWSAGLAGVYEQYF. The whole variable domain, remainder taken from reference TRBV30 and TRBJ2-7, is SQTIHQWPATLVQPVGSPLSLECTVEGTSNPNLYWYRQAAGRGLQLLFYSVGIGQISSEVPQNLSASRPQDRQFILSSKKLLLSDSGFYLCAWSAGLAGVYEQYFGPGTRLTVT.